The rows below give T cell receptor beta chains drawn from one sample of a study of regulatory T cells in long-lasting Graves disease. TCRdb itself ran the multiplex PCR reads through MiXCR, one entry per CDR3 protein. Altogether a few hundred thousand distinct CDR3 sequences are present, more than 20% being singletons, with the ten largest covering approximately 28%. This specimen was peripheral blood mononuclear cells (PBMCs), taken when the disease was refractory, from a patient treated with antithyroid drugs. The origin of the receptors is a woman in her 40s with Graves disease. The CDR3 runs from the conserved cysteine through the conserved F or W. A D gene is named only where the DNA matches it firmly. Clone size, where shown, is once, few, many, or a class for clones that have expanded.

NA	NA	TRBV5-1	TRBJ2-5	CASSLVVPLETQYF	TGCGCCAGCAGCTTGGTCGTCCCTCTGGAGACCCAGTACTTC
NA	NA	TRBV5-5	TRBJ1-5	CASSLAGPGPQHF	TGTGCCAGCAGCTTGGCAGGTCCCGGGCCCCAGCATTTT
few	TRBD2	TRBV6-1	TRBJ2-7	CASSEAGGGHHEQYF	TGTGCCAGCAGCGAAGCCGGGGGGGGGCACCACGAGCAGTACTTC
NA	TRBD1	TRBV4-1	TRBJ1-6	CASSLELLGQGDSPLHF	TGCGCCAGCAGCCTTGAGCTGCTGGGACAGGGTGACTCACCCCTCCACTTT
many	TRBD1	TRBV27	TRBJ2-5	CASSPGTGSYQETQYF	TGTGCCAGCAGCCCTGGGACAGGATCTTACCAAGAGACCCAGTACTTC
few	NA	TRBV10-3	TRBJ1-1	CAITGQHLAEAFF	TGTGCCATCACTGGACAGCATCTCGCTGAAGCTTTCTTT
NA	NA	TRBV10-3	TRBJ2-5	CAISPGPQETQYF	TGTGCCATCAGCCCGGGACCACAAGAGACCCAGTACTTC
few	NA	TRBV27	TRBJ2-2	CASSSLGVTNTGELFF	TGTGCCAGCAGTTCCCTGGGGGTGACGAACACCGGGGAGCTGTTTTTT
many	NA	TRBV28	TRBJ2-6	CASSSSGGSGANVLTF	TGTGCCAGCAGCTCTTCCGGCGGCTCTGGGGCCAACGTCCTGACTTTC
NA	NA	TRBV7-2	TRBJ2-7	CASSLGSGTSGEQYF	TGTGCCAGCAGCCTTGGATCCGGTACATCGGGAGAGCAGTACTTC
many	NA	TRBV6-2/TRBV6-3	TRBJ2-2	CASSYSARNTGELFF	TGTGCCAGCAGTTACTCCGCTCGAAACACCGGGGAGCTGTTTTTT
few	NA	TRBV12-3/TRBV12-4	TRBJ1-5	CASSLWDLDQPQHF	TGTGCCAGCAGTTTATGGGACCTCGATCAGCCCCAGCATTTT
few	TRBD2	TRBV4-1	TRBJ2-7	CASSQEVGGRSEQYF	TGCGCCAGCAGCCAAGAAGTGGGCGGGAGAAGCGAGCAGTACTTC
NA	NA	TRBV6-1	TRBJ1-2	CASSPDSIYGYTF	TGTGCCAGCAGTCCCGACAGCATCTATGGCTACACCTTC
NA	TRBD1	TRBV9	TRBJ1-3	CASSPQGGKEGNTIYF	TGTGCCAGCAGCCCACAGGGGGGAAAGGAAGGAAACACCATATATTTT
NA	NA	TRBV7-8	TRBJ1-2	CASSLAPEGSYGYTF	TGTGCCAGCAGCTTAGCCCCAGAGGGGAGCTATGGCTACACCTTC
few	NA	TRBV5-1	TRBJ2-3	CASSPTDNMPDTQYF	TGCGCCAGCAGCCCGACGGACAATATGCCTGATACGCAGTATTTT
NA	NA	TRBV20-1	TRBJ2-7	CSARLGREWRNGADEQYF	TGCAGTGCTAGGCTCGGGCGGGAATGGAGGAACGGAGCCGACGAGCAGTACTTC
few	NA	TRBV29-1	TRBJ2-7	CSVVGTTDSLFVDEQYF	TGCAGCGTTGTGGGGACCACAGACAGCCTGTTCGTCGACGAGCAGTACTTC
many	NA	TRBV28	TRBJ1-5	CASSLQANQPQHF	TGTGCCAGCAGTTTACAGGCCAATCAGCCCCAGCATTTT
NA	TRBD2	TRBV12-3/TRBV12-4	TRBJ2-3	CASSPRGTSGSDTQYF	TGTGCCAGCAGTCCGAGGGGGACTAGCGGATCAGATACGCAGTATTTT
few	NA	TRBV6-1	TRBJ1-2	CASSQDRNYGYTF	TGTGCCAGCAGTCAAGACAGGAACTATGGCTACACCTTC
many	NA	TRBV11-2	TRBJ2-5	CASSSGLEETQYF	TGTGCCAGCAGCTCGGGCCTCGAAGAGACCCAGTACTTC
many	TRBD2	TRBV11-2	TRBJ2-7	CASSSYRTTTSGIPYEQYF	TGTGCCAGCAGCTCCTACCGAACAACTACTAGCGGAATCCCCTACGAGCAGTACTTC